The 21 T cell receptor beta chains given below trace back to one sample, sequenced in a study of T cell responses to AZD1222 COVID-19 vaccine (dated by TCRdb to the early 2020s). The time point tag for this specimen amounts to: baseline before first vaccination. The protocol used for the library was the immunoSEQ multiplex PCR assay. In its TCRdb copy, this immuneACCESS table keeps in-frame sequences only and misses some clones. Where compared with another copy, unresolved V genes explain less than half of these, and the others have no known cause. A total of some 140,000 clones appear in this sample, roughly 84% of them only once. Roughly 3.9% of the sample comes from the top ten. The material was peripheral blood, obtained on day 0 of AZD1222 vaccination. Receptors were obtained from an adult in good health.

The J gene is TRBJ1-5, the V gene TRBV19, with D possibly TRBD1 on 6 matching bases. V was shortened by 7 bases and J by 9 bases, with 28 bases between the two germline ends. This CDR3 is built from 17 residues. Looked up from germline, CDR1 is LNHDA and CDR2 is SQIVND (reference sequence). The CDR3 reads CASTPREGVGRLGPQHF. The DNA of the CDR3 is TGTGCCAGTACCCCTCGGGAGGGGGTAGGTCGGCTAGGGCCCCAGCATTTT.

This chain uses TRBV6-5 with TRBJ2-4, with D perhaps TRBD1 or TRBD2 (5 bases each). Germline values: CDR1 MNHEY, CDR2 SVGAGI. V was cut by 7 bases and J by 8 bases, with 18 bases left in between. The CDR3 runs to 14 residues. CDR3 bases: TGTGCCAGCACGGCGCAGGGCCAGAGGGACATTCAGTACTTC. Translated: CASTAQGQRDIQYF.

This chain joins TRBV5-5 and TRBJ1-6; 7 nucleotides agree with TRBD1. The CDR3 length is 17 residues. From germline, CDR1 is SGHKS and CDR2 YYEKEE (reference sequence). V lost 0 bases, J lost 13 bases, and 16 bases stayed unmatched. The CDR3 reads CASSLAWDSQNTGPLHF. The CDR3 DNA is TGTGCCAGCAGCTTGGCCTGGGACAGCCAAAACACAGGGCCCCTCCACTTT.

This clone was detected only once. The chain uses TRBV30 and TRBJ2-1; 15 bases are a match to TRBD2. CDR1 and CDR2 from the germline V gene are GTSNPN and SVGIG (reference sequence). CDR3 length: 18 amino acids. V lost 1 base to trimming and J lost 9 bases; unmatched junction nucleotides: 13. Here the CDR3 reads CAWSGYVGTSGGSSEQFF. In nucleotides, the CDR3 is TGTGCCTGGAGTGGGTACGTCGGGACTAGCGGGGGGAGTAGTGAGCAGTTCTTC.

V is TRBV28 and J is TRBJ1-1; D uncertain. The length of the CDR3 is 12 residues. Germline V gives CDR1 MDHEN, CDR2 SYDVKM. The V end lost 8 bases, the J end lost 6 bases, and 13 bases lay between the germline ends. The CDR3 bases are TGTGCCAGCTTTTTCACGGGATCTGAAGCTTTCTTT. This gives the protein CASFFTGSEAFF.

The chain links TRBV7-6 to TRBJ2-5; 9 positions agree with TRBD2. Germline trimming cut 5 bases from V and 5 bases from J; bases unmatched to any gene: 9. The CDR3 runs to 15 residues. Germline V gene sequence: CDR1 SGHVS, CDR2 FNYEAQ. The CDR3 spells CASSRFAGGRETQYF. The CDR3 DNA follows: TGTGCCAGCAGCCGCTTCGCGGGGGGGCGTGAGACCCAGTACTTC.

This chain joins TRBV3-1 (or the pseudogene TRBV3-2) and TRBJ1-1; 11 positions match TRBD1. Per the germline V gene, CDR1 is LGHDT and CDR2 is YNNKEL (reference sequence). After removal of 3 bases from V and 8 bases from J, the junction contained 5 bases not matched to a gene. This CDR3 has 14 residues. The DNA of the CDR3 is TGTGCCAGCAGCCAGGACAGGGGGCAAGGGGAAGCTTTCTTT. Residues: CASSQDRGQGEAFF.

This clone appeared a single time. V and J are TRBV28 and TRBJ2-1; the match to TRBD1 covers 9 bases. The CDR3 is 15 residues long. The germline V gene has CDR1 MDHEN and CDR2 SYDVKM. J was trimmed by 4 bases and V by 4 bases; bases with no gene match: 5. DNA for the CDR3: TGTGCCAGCAGTTCCGGACAGGGGAGATACAATGAGCAGTTCTTC. Translated: CASSSGQGRYNEQFF.

V is TRBV5-1 and J is TRBJ1-3, with D perhaps TRBD1 (6 bases). V dropped 9 bases and J dropped 4 bases, with 17 bases sitting between them. The CDR3 consists of 14 residues. Germline V gives CDR1 SGHRS, CDR2 YFSETQ. The CDR3 loop reads CATQNGTRGNTIYF. The CDR3 DNA reads as TGCGCCACTCAAAACGGGACAAGAGGAAACACCATATATTTT.

The rearrangement links TRBV5-1 to TRBJ1-2; D gene unclear. V was clipped by 4 bases and J by 0 bases, with 10 bases between them. This CDR3 is built from 14 residues. The germline V gene has CDR1 SGHRS and CDR2 YFSETQ. As DNA, the CDR3 is TGCGCCAGCAGCACCAACGCTGCTAACTATGGCTACACCTTC. Protein product: CASSTNAANYGYTF. Variable domain in full (rest from reference TRBV5-1 and TRBJ1-2): KAGVTQTPRYLIKTRGQQVTLSCSPISGHRSVSWYQQTPGQGLQFLFEYFSETQRNKGNFPGRFSGRQFSNSRSEMNVSTLELGDSALYLCASSTNAANYGYTFGSGTRLTVV.

The rearrangement uses TRBV12-3 or TRBV12-4 and TRBJ1-1; D is undetermined. This CDR3 is built from 12 residues. Trimming took off 6 bases at V and 3 bases at J, with 8 bases between the two ends. The CDR3 loop is CASSLEHTEAFF. The DNA of the CDR3 is TGTGCCAGCAGCCTTGAGCACACTGAAGCTTTCTTT.

The CDR3 loop is CSVYKTGTGRTEAFF. CDR3 DNA: TGCAGCGTTTACAAAACCGGGACAGGGCGAACTGAAGCTTTCTTT. The chain is built from TRBV29-1 and TRBJ1-1; 9 positions agree with TRBD1. Trimming at V came to 5 bases and at J to 5 bases, leaving 12 bases not matched to a gene. Germline V gene sequence: CDR1 SQVTM, CDR2 ANQGSEA. The CDR3 runs 15 residues.

J is TRBJ1-1 and V is TRBV19; no reliable D call. Germline V gene data show CDR1 as LNHDA and CDR2 as SQIVND (reference sequence). There are 14 residues in the CDR3. Trimming removed 5 bases at V and 4 bases at J, with 14 bases between. The CDR3 protein is CASSRLHGVTEAFF. The CDR3 coding sequence is TGTGCCAGTAGTCGTCTCCACGGGGTCACTGAAGCTTTCTTT.

The V and J genes are TRBV5-4 and TRBJ2-7; TRBD2 agrees at 7 bases. The germline V gene encodes CDR1 SGHNT and CDR2 YYREEE (reference sequence). The CDR3 is 15 amino acids. J gave up 6 bases and V 3 bases, and 12 bases lay outside the gene matches. CDR3 nucleotide sequence: TGTGCCAGCAGCTCTACTAGCGCTCGAGGGTCCGAGCAGTACTTC. Its protein is CASSSTSARGSEQYF.

The chain couples TRBV6-2 or TRBV6-3 to TRBJ1-5, with 8 bases fitting TRBD1. Germline V gives CDR1 MNHEY, CDR2 SVGEGT. The CDR3 length is 13 residues. Trimming at V came to 4 bases and at J to 7 bases, leaving 3 bases not matched to a gene. CDR3 in amino acids: CASSSGGRQPQHF. The CDR3 region has the DNA TGTGCCAGCAGTTCAGGGGGCCGACAGCCCCAGCATTTT.

This CDR3 is CASSPLRDRGLNEKLFF. In nucleotides, the CDR3 is TGTGCCAGCTCACCGCTCCGGGACAGGGGATTGAATGAAAAACTGTTTTTT. The chain joins TRBV18 to TRBJ1-4; 10 nucleotides line up with TRBD1. Losses at the gene ends were 3 bases for V and 5 bases for J; bases not matched to a gene: 9. The germline V gene has CDR1 KGHSH and CDR2 LQKENI. The CDR3 covers 17 residues.

The J gene is TRBJ1-1, the V gene TRBV10-3; D remains ambiguous. Trimming stripped 8 bases from V and 2 bases from J, with 15 bases between. The CDR3 runs 14 residues. Germline lookup yields CDR1 ENHRY and CDR2 SYGVKD. The CDR3 DNA sequence: TGTGCCATCTGCTGTAGGTGGGGTAACACTGAAGCTTTCTTT. Amino acid sequence: CAICCRWGNTEAFF.

In its sample, this clone was seen once. The chain carries TRBV6-5 and TRBJ1-6; 9 nucleotides line up with TRBD1. Germline CDR1 reads MNHEY; CDR2 reads SVGAGI. Germline trimming cut 0 bases from V and 7 bases from J; bases unmatched to any gene: 1. This CDR3 has 15 residues. The CDR3 sequence is CASSYSGTGNSPLHF. The CDR3 nucleotides are TGTGCCAGCAGTTACTCGGGGACAGGGAATTCACCCCTCCACTTT.

The chain links TRBV29-1 to TRBJ1-4, with D perhaps TRBD1 (5 bases). V dropped 6 bases and J dropped 7 bases, with 21 bases sitting between them. Germline CDR1 is SQVTM and CDR2 is ANQGSEA. The CDR3 is 15 amino acids. This CDR3 reads CSVESPGRRGEKLFF. CDR3 in DNA: TGCAGCGTAGAATCGCCGGGACGGAGGGGTGAAAAACTGTTTTTT. The full variable domain, in which reference TRBV29-1 and TRBJ1-4 provide the parts outside the CDR3, is SAVISQKPSRDICQRGTSLTIQCQVDSQVTMMFWYRQQPGQSLTLIATANQGSEATYESGFVIDKFPISRPNLTFSTLTVSNMSPEDSSIYLCSVESPGRRGEKLFFGSGTQLSVL.

Of note for this clone: Other DNA sequences in the same sample also yield this CDR3. The chain uses TRBV5-1 and TRBJ2-2; no clear D gene. The CDR3 runs 12 residues. CDR1 and CDR2 (germline): SGHRS, YFSETQ. V was pared by 0 bases and J by 8 bases, with 5 bases between. CDR3 in amino acids: CASSLEGGELFF. As DNA, the CDR3 is TGCGCCAGCAGCTTGGAAGGAGGGGAGCTGTTTTTT.

The rearrangement joins TRBV7-9 to TRBJ2-1; D might be TRBD1 or TRBD2, each matching 6 bases. The CDR3 sequence is 17 residues long. V was pared by 6 bases and J by 6 bases, with 24 bases between. CDR1 and CDR2 (germline): SEHNR, FQNEAQ (reference sequence). CDR3 bases: TGTGCCAGCAGTCCAAGTCGGGGGCTAACGGTAACCAATGAGCAGTTCTTC. Translated, it gives CASSPSRGLTVTNEQFF.